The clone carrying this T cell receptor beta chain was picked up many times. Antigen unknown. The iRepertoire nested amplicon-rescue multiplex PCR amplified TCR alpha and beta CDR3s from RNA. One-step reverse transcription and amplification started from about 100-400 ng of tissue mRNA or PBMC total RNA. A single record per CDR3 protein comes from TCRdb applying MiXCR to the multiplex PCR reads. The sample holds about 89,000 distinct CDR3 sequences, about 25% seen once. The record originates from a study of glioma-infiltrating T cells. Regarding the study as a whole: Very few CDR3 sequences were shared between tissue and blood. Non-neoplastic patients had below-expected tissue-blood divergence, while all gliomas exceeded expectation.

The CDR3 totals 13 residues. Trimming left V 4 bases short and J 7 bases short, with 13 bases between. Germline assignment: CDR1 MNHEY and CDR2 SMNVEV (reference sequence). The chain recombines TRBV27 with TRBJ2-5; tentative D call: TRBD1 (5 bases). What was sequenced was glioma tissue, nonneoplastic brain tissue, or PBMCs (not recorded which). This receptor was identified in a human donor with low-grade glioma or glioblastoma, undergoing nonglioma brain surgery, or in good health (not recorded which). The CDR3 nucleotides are TGTGCCAGCAGTTCACAGGACATGGGGACCCAGTACTTC. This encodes CASSSQDMGTQYF.